The 16 T cell receptor beta chains below were found in one sample sequenced in a study of cytomegalovirus exposure and HLA in healthy donors. Measured with immunoSEQ multiplex PCR; TCRdb has only the in-frame clones, and not every one. The sample has 100,000 to 150,000 clones; around 95% are singletons. Specimen: PBMCs. The source of these receptors is a young man in good health and CMV-seronegative.

The CDR3 loop is CASSFAQGGYTF. The CDR3 DNA reads as TGTGCCAGCAGCTTCGCCCAGGGGGGCTACACCTTC. The V and J genes are TRBV5-6 and TRBJ1-2, with D perhaps matching TRBD1 (6 bases). This CDR3 spans 12 amino acids. V lost 2 bases and J lost 8, with 10 bases in between. Germline values: CDR1 SGHDT, CDR2 YYEEEE.

This chain joins TRBV6-1 and TRBJ1-2; 8 nucleotides line up with TRBD1. J was trimmed by 8 bases and V by 3 bases; bases with no gene match: 5. CDR1 is MNHNS and CDR2 is SASEGT in the germline V gene. This CDR3 region has 13 residues. CDR3 protein: CASSDRGLWGYTF. CDR3 nucleotides: TGTGCCAGCAGTGACAGGGGGCTTTGGGGCTACACCTTC.

Details on this clone: Relative to the germline gene, one junction end is altered; a read error may explain this. The chain combines TRBV5-1 with TRBJ2-7, with D maybe TRBD2 (6 bases). CDR3 length: 14 residues. CDR1 is SGHRS and CDR2 is YFSETQ in the germline V gene. CDR3 bases: TGTGCCAGCAGCTGGGGGGAGGCCCGCGAGGAGCAGTACTTC. It specifies CASSWGEAREEQYF. Looking up the rest from reference TRBV5-1 and TRBJ2-7 gives the full variable domain: KAGVTQTPRYLIKTRGQQVTLSCSPISGHRSVSWYQQTPGQGLQFLFEYFSETQRNKGNFPGRFSGRQFSNSRSEMNVSTLELGDSALYLCASSWGEAREEQYFGPGTRLTVT.

The chain couples TRBV14 to TRBJ2-1; D perhaps matches TRBD2 (6 bases). Per the germline V gene, CDR1 is SGHDN and CDR2 is FVKESK. CDR3 length: 14 residues. Trimming removed 2 bases from V and 7 bases from J, with 12 bases in between. DNA for the CDR3: TGTGCCAGCAGCCAAACGAGACTAGGAAATGAGCAGTTCTTC. Its translation: CASSQTRLGNEQFF.

The chain employs TRBV2 and TRBJ2-1; D uncertain. Per germline, CDR1 SNHLY and CDR2 FYNNEI. Trimming pared 1 base from V and 4 bases from J, leaving 11 bases between. There are 15 residues in the CDR3. The CDR3 bases are TGTGCCAGCAGTGAAGGTGGAGTCCCGTACAATGAGCAGTTCTTC. It translates to CASSEGGVPYNEQFF.

This clone occurred once. The CDR3 is CASSLYPPGEEKLFF. CDR3 DNA sequence: TGTGCCAGCAGCTTATACCCTCCAGGGGAGGAAAAACTGTTTTTT. The chain has TRBV7-9 and TRBJ1-4, with D possibly TRBD1 on 6 matching bases. Between the trimmed V and J ends, which lost 2 bases and 8 bases, there was a span of 15 bases. Germline lookup yields CDR1 SEHNR and CDR2 FQNEAQ (reference sequence). The CDR3 is made up of 15 amino acids. Filled out from reference TRBV7-9 and TRBJ1-4, the complete variable domain reads DTGVSQNPRHKITKRGQNVTFRCDPISEHNRLYWYRQTLGQGPEFLTYFQNEAQLEKSRLLSDRFSAERPKGSFSTLEIQRTEQGDSAMYLCASSLYPPGEEKLFFGSGTQLSVL.

About this clone itself: Different DNA sequences within this sample yield the same CDR3. The genes are TRBV7-3 and TRBJ1-5, with 9 bases identical to TRBD1. The junction had 3 bases not matched to a gene; V was cut back by 5 bases and J by 7 bases. Germline CDR1 SGHTA, CDR2 FQGTGA. This CDR3 comprises 13 residues. The chain's CDR3 is CASSPDRGQPQHF. DNA of the CDR3: TGTGCCAGCAGCCCGGACAGGGGACAGCCCCAGCATTTT.

There are a few counts of this clone. CDR3 in amino acids: CASSRGTRETQYF. CDR3 coding DNA: TGTGCCAGTAGTAGAGGGACACGAGAGACCCAGTACTTC. The J gene is TRBJ2-5, the V gene TRBV19; tentative D call: TRBD1 (6 bases). The CDR3 extends over 13 amino acids. V was clipped by 4 bases and J by 4 bases, with 10 bases between them. Germline V gene data show CDR1 as LNHDA and CDR2 as SQIVND (reference sequence).

The chain employs TRBV6-6 and TRBJ1-3, with D maybe TRBD1 (5 bases). CDR3 size: 15 residues. Trimming removed 7 bases at V and 0 bases at J, with 13 bases between. Germline CDR1 is MNHNY and CDR2 is SVGAGI (reference sequence). The CDR3 bases are TGTGCCAGCATGGGAGCGGGACGCTCTGGAAACACCATATATTTT. It codes for CASMGAGRSGNTIYF.

The rearrangement joins TRBV5-6 to TRBJ2-1, with D perhaps TRBD1 (6 bases). The ends were cut back, 0 bases at V and 11 bases at J, with 24 bases in the middle. CDR1 SGHDT and CDR2 YYEEEE come from the germline V gene. This CDR3 has 17 amino acids. The CDR3 DNA reads TGTGCCAGCAGCTTGGAAGCATTGCAGGGGTTTAGACAACAGCAGTTCTTC. This codes for CASSLEALQGFRQQQFF.

This chain links TRBV7-3 with TRBJ2-3, with 10 bases fitting TRBD2. CDR3 length equals 15 residues. V trimming: 5 bases; J trimming: 3 bases; junction bases outside the gene matches: 5. Germline V gives CDR1 SGHTA, CDR2 FQGTGA. CDR3: CASSPGTSDTDTQYF. CDR3 DNA sequence: TGTGCCAGCAGCCCGGGGACTAGCGATACAGATACGCAGTATTTT.

The chain joins TRBV13 to TRBJ2-1, with 8 bases identical to TRBD2. The CDR3 spans 14 residues. Germline CDR1 PRHDT, CDR2 FYEKMQ (reference sequence). Trimming cost V 3 bases and J 6 bases; bases outside gene matches: 4. CDR3 sequence reads: CASSFRTSINEQFF. The CDR3 DNA sequence: TGTGCCAGCAGCTTCCGGACTAGCATCAATGAGCAGTTCTTC. Looking up the rest from reference TRBV13 and TRBJ2-1 gives the full variable domain: AAGVIQSPRHLIKEKRETATLKCYPIPRHDTVYWYQQGPGQDPQFLISFYEKMQSDKGSIPDRFSAQQFSDYHSELNMSSLELGDSALYFCASSFRTSINEQFFGPGTRLTVL.

This chain connects TRBV28 to TRBJ2-5, with TRBD2 identical over 7 bases. From germline, CDR1 is MDHEN and CDR2 SYDVKM. This CDR3 is 15 amino acids long. V was clipped by 5 bases and J by 1 base; unmatched bases: 7. The CDR3 loop is CASSPTWEGQETQYF. CDR3 nucleotide sequence: TGTGCCAGCAGTCCTACCTGGGAGGGCCAAGAGACCCAGTACTTC. Together with reference TRBV28 and TRBJ2-5, the CDR3 gives the full variable domain: DVKVTQSSRYLVKRTGEKVFLECVQDMDHENMFWYRQDPGLGLRLIYFSYDVKMKEKGDIPEGYSVSREKKERFSLILESASTNQTSMYLCASSPTWEGQETQYFGPGTRLLVL.

The chain is built from TRBV7-9 and TRBJ1-2; unclear D gene. V was pared by 5 bases and J by 4 bases, with 14 bases between. The germline gives CDR1 SEHNR, CDR2 FQNEAQ (reference sequence). The length of the CDR3 is 14 residues. Here the CDR3 DNA reads TGTGCCAGCAGCCAAAGCGGGGTAACCTATGGCTACACCTTC. Encoded protein: CASSQSGVTYGYTF.

The J gene is TRBJ2-6, the V gene TRBV4-2; the match to TRBD1 covers 7 bases. Germline V gene lookup returns CDR1 LGHNA and CDR2 YNFKEQ. Germline trimming cut 3 bases from V and 0 bases from J; bases unmatched to any gene: 5. The CDR3 is 17 residues long. The CDR3 is CASSQVRGNSGANVLTF. The CDR3 bases are TGTGCCAGCAGCCAGGTCAGGGGGAACTCTGGGGCCAACGTCCTGACTTTC.

A single count supports this clone. The chain joins TRBV28 to TRBJ2-7; possibly TRBD2 for D (5 bases). This CDR3 has 14 residues. Looked up from germline, CDR1 is MDHEN and CDR2 is SYDVKM. Between the trimmed V and J ends, which lost 0 bases and 6 bases, there was a span of 12 bases. Here the CDR3 reads CASSLWERDGEQYF. The CDR3 region has the DNA TGTGCCAGCAGTTTATGGGAGAGGGATGGCGAGCAGTACTTC.